The entry below describes one TCR beta chain. Its antigen is still unknown. CDR3 length equals 16 residues. Looked up from germline, CDR1 is SGHRS and CDR2 is YFSETQ. V was shortened by 0 bases and J by 2 bases, with 15 bases between the two germline ends. The PCR ran on 60 Vbeta and 13 Jbeta primers. The repertoire was sequenced with immunoSEQ multiplex PCR; TCRdb's copy has only in-frame clones and lacks some. The sample table includes about 30,000 clones. These data belong to a study of cytomegalovirus exposure and HLA in healthy donors. The study's findings and limits: Association of about 17,000 TCR beta sequences with HLA alleles was found at 0.05 false discovery rate in a later analysis. The availability of immune exposure information extended only to CMV serostatus.

The source of this sequence is a female donor in good health and CMV-seronegative. Material for sequencing was PBMCs. This chain connects TRBV5-1 to TRBJ2-7; D unclear. In DNA, the CDR3 is TGCGCCAGCAGCTTGGCGGAGACGGTGGCCCCCTACGAGCAGTACTTC. It encodes CASSLAETVAPYEQYF.